These 5 T cell receptor beta chains came from one sample sequenced in a study of blood T cell repertoires in COVID-19. Sequenced by immunoSEQ multiplex PCR; TCRdb stores in-frame clones only, minus some. Altogether about 140,000 clones are present, approximately 89% being singletons, with the ten largest covering 1.7%. Input material: peripheral blood. The receptors come from a woman aged 45 to 65 with acute or convalescent COVID-19.

The rearrangement uses TRBV24-1 and TRBJ2-7; D not certain. The ends were cut back, 3 bases at V and 2 bases at J, with 10 bases in the middle. Germline values: CDR1 KGHDR, CDR2 SFDVKD. The CDR3 contains 14 residues. CDR3 sequence: CATSDIGSPYEQYF. DNA for the CDR3: TGTGCCACCAGTGATATCGGGTCCCCCTACGAGCAGTACTTC.

V usage is TRBV7-2 and J usage is TRBJ1-2; 7 bases are a match to TRBD1. V lost 1 base to trimming and J lost 8 bases; unmatched junction nucleotides: 7. The germline V gene has CDR1 SGHTA and CDR2 FQGNSA. The CDR3 is 14 residues long. CDR3 DNA: TGTGCCAGCAGCTTAGGACAGGGAATGGCGGGCTACACCTTC. Protein: CASSLGQGMAGYTF.

DNA for the CDR3: TGTGCCAGCAGCTCTGGAGGGGAGCAGTACTTC. Translating gives CASSSGGEQYF. This chain connects TRBV5-6 to TRBJ2-7, with D perhaps matching TRBD2 (6 bases). CDR1 and CDR2 (germline): SGHDT, YYEEEE. The CDR3 runs 11 residues. V dropped 3 bases and J dropped 7 bases, with 8 bases sitting between them.

This clone has only one observation. The V and J genes are TRBV9 and TRBJ1-1; a weak D match, TRBD1 (6 bases). Trimming removed 6 bases at V and 5 bases at J, with 17 bases between. CDR3 size: 14 residues. Germline CDR1 and CDR2: SGDLS and YYNGEE. The chain's CDR3 is CASTAGGARTEAFF. As DNA, the CDR3 is TGTGCCAGCACCGCCGGGGGGGCGCGTACTGAAGCTTTCTTT.

The V gene is TRBV6-1, the J gene TRBJ1-2; unclear D gene. The CDR3 runs 20 residues. V was cut by 0 bases and J by 13 bases, with 36 bases left in between. In germline, CDR1 is MNHNS, CDR2 SASEGT. The CDR3 nucleotides are TGTGCCAGCAGTGAAGCGCGAAGGGAGGCTCACGCCGGCACAAAATCCGTGAGCACCTTC. Translation gives CASSEARREAHAGTKSVSTF.